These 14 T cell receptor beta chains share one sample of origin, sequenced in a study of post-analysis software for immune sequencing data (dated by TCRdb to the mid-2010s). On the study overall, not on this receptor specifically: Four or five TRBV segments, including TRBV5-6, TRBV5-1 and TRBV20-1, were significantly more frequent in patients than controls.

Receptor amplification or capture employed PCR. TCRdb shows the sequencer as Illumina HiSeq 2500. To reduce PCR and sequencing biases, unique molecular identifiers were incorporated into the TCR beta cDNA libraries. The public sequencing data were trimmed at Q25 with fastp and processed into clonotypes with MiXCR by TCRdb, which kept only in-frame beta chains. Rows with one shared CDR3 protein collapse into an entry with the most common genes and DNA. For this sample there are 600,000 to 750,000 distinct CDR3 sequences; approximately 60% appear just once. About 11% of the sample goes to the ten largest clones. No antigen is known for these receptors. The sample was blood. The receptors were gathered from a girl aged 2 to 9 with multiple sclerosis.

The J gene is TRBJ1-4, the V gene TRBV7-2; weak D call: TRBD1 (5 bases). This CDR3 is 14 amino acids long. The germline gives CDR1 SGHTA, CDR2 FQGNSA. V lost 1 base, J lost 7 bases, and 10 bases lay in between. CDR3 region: CASSLGGTGEKLFF. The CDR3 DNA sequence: TGTGCCAGCAGCTTAGGGGGGACGGGTGAAAAACTGTTTTTT.

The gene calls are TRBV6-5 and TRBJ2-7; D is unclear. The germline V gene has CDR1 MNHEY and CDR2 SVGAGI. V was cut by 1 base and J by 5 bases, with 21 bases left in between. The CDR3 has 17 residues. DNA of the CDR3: TGTGCCAGCAGTTACTTGAGCGTTCTAAGCCAGACCCACGAGCAGTACTTC. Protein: CASSYLSVLSQTHEQYF.

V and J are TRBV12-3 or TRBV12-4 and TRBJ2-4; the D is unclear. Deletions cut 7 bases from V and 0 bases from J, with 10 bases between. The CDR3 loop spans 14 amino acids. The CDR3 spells CASTIPVAKNIQYF. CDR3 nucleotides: TGTGCCAGCACAATACCAGTAGCCAAAAACATTCAGTACTTC.

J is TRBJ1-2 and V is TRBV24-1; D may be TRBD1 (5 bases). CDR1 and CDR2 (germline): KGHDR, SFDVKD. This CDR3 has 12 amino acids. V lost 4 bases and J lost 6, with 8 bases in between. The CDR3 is CATSETGDGYTF. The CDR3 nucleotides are TGTGCCACCAGTGAAACGGGGGATGGCTACACCTTC.

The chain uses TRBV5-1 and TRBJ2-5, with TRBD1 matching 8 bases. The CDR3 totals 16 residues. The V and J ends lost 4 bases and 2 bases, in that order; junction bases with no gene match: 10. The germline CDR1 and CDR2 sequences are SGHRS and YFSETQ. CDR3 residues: CASSKAGQGRQETQYF. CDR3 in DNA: TGCGCCAGCAGCAAAGCAGGACAGGGCCGACAAGAGACCCAGTACTTC.

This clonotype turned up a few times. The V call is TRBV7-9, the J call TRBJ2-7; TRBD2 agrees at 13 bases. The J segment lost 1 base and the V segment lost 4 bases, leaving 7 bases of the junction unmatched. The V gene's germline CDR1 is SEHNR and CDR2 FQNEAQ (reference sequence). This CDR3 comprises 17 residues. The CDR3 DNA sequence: TGTGCCAGCAGCTGGGGCGGACTAGCGGGAGAATCCTACGAGCAGTACTTC. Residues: CASSWGGLAGESYEQYF.

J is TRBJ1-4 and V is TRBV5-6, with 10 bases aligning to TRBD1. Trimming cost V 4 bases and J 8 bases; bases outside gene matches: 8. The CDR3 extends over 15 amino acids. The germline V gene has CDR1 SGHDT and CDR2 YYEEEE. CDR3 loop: CASSAGTGDREKLFF. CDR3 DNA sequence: TGTGCCAGCAGCGCAGGGACAGGGGATAGGGAAAAACTGTTTTTT.

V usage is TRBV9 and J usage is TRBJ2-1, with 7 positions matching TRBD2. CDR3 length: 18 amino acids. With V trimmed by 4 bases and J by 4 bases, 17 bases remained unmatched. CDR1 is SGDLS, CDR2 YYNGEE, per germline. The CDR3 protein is CASSSPRGRPSSYNEQFF. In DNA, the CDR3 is TGTGCCAGCAGCTCGCCGCGCGGGAGACCTTCCTCGTACAATGAGCAGTTCTTC.

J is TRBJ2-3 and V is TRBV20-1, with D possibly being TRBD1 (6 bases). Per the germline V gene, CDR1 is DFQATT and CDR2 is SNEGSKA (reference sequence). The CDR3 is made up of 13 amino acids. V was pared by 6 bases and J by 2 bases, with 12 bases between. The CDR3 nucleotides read TGCAGTGCACGGCAGGGGTACACAGATACGCAGTATTTT. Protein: CSARQGYTDTQYF.

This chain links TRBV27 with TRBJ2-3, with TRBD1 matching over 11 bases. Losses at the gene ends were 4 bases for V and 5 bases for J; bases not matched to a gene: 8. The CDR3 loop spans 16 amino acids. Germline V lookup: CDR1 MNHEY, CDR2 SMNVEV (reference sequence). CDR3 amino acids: CASSSRTGGGGDTQYF. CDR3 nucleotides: TGTGCCAGCAGTTCACGGACAGGGGGCGGCGGAGATACGCAGTATTTT.

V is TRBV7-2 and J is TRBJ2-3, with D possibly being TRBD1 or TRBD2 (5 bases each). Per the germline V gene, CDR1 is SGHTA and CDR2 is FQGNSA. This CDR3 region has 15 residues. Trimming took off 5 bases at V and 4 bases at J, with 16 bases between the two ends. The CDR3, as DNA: TGTGCCAGCAGCCCGGGGACCCCCAGCGCAGATACGCAGTATTTT. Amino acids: CASSPGTPSADTQYF.

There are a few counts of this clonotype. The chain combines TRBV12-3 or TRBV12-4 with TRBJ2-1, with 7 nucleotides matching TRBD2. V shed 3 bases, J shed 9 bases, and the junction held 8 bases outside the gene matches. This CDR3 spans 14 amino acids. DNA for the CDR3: TGTGCCAGCAGTTTGCGCGCGGGAGAGGGTGAGCAGTTCTTC. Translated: CASSLRAGEGEQFF.

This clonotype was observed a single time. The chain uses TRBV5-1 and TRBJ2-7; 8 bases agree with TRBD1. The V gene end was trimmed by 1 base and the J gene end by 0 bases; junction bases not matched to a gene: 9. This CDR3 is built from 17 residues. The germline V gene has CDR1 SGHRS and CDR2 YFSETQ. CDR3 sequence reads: CASSLTSGQGVSYEQYF. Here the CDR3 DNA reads TGCGCCAGCAGCTTGACTTCCGGACAGGGAGTCTCCTACGAGCAGTACTTC.

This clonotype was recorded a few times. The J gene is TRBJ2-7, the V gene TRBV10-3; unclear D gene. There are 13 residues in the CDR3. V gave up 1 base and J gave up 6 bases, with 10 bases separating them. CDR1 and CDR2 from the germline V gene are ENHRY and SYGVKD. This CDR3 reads CAISEFTVGEQYF. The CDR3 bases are TGTGCCATCAGTGAGTTTACGGTCGGCGAGCAGTACTTC.